The entry below describes one T cell receptor beta chain. Its antigen is currently unknown. These data come from a study of blood T cells in healthy people across ages. General study findings and limits: Versus aged donors, long-lived donors had higher diversity and more naive CD4+ cells.

The use of a sample-barcoded 5' primer and a J-beta primer mix characterized a second PCR of roughly 7 to 11 cycles. One entry per CDR3 protein results from TCRdb running MiXCR on the 5' RACE reads. The sample shows around 1,800,000 distinct CDR3 sequences, roughly 43% of them seen only once. Germline CDR1 is SQVTM and CDR2 is ANQGSEA. This CDR3 has 12 residues. The specimen sequenced was blood. The V gene is TRBV29-1, the J gene TRBJ1-2; D not resolved. The receptor's source is a human donor in good health. CDR3: CGAAVVGYGYTF. The DNA of the CDR3 is TGCGGTGCCGCCGTTGTTGGCTATGGCTACACCTTC.